This TCR beta chain was profiled in a study of T cells in Graves' hyperthyroidism and ophthalmopathy (dated by TCRdb to between 2019 and 2020). At the level of the whole study: Peripheral blood was collected at initial diagnosis, before any treatment. A discovery cohort of about 100 patients, fewer than 50 with Graves' ophthalmopathy and 55 to 60 with stable Graves' hyperthyroidism, was used to find distinguishing TCR V-J signatures. An independent validation cohort of around 20 hyperthyroidism patients and approximately 16 patients who later progressed to ophthalmopathy tested prospective prediction of ophthalmopathy. The 75 to 100 discovery patients were randomly split 7:3 into training and test sets. In roughly six Graves' hyperthyroidism patients, the study also compared T-cell repertoires from thyroid tissue with T-cell repertoires from blood. Once sampling was done, hyperthyroidism patients were given methimazole at a starting dose of 30 mg daily, whereas ophthalmopathy patients were given high-dose intravenous methylprednisolone. TCR Vbeta CDR3 sequencing of 130 to 150 peripheral blood samples (around 45 ophthalmopathy, over 70 hyperthyroidism and approximately 17 progressor patients) is reported in the paper.

Cut back by 2 bases and 3 bases, the V and J ends lie 8 bases apart. The CDR3 numbers 14 residues from cysteine through phenylalanine. Only CDR3 DNA is held: 42 bases, read in frame from base 1. Via the germline V gene, CDR1 is SGHAT and CDR2 FQNNGV. Overall study results and their limits: Sample size was not statistically predetermined, and blinding of investigators to group allocation was not performed. Most expanded thyroid clonotypes (frequency above 0.001) were also found in blood, which suggests that blood repertoires may mirror thyroid immune responses. In validation, progression to ophthalmopathy was predicted by the model with roughly 71% sensitivity and roughly 72% specificity, a median of roughly 6 months before onset. A model built on a 13 V-J signature distinguished ophthalmopathy from stable hyperthyroidism, reaching around 88% sensitivity and 81.08% specificity in cross-validation and 80%/75% in testing.

Ophthalmopathy patients had moderately to severely active disease, with a Clinical Activity Score of 3 or more, a NOSPECS grade of 4 or more, and a disease duration of less than 3 months. Any patient with an uncontrolled infection, another autoimmune disease, pregnancy or lactation was excluded. Diagnoses were established on the basis of clinical symptoms, serum thyroxine and TRAb, thyroid ultrasound, and orbital computed tomography. Ficoll-Paque density gradient centrifugation was used to isolate PBMCs from about 10 ml of fresh peripheral blood. Total RNA was extracted with Trizol reagent, and quality was checked on an Agilent 2100 Bioanalyzer. Amplification of TCR beta CDR3 regions was carried out from RNA transcripts. A first-round RT-PCR of the TCR CDR3 used the HTBI primer set with the Qiagen OneStep RT-PCR kit. The libraries were constructed in a second round of multiplex PCR and then size-selected and purified. The libraries were sequenced on an Illumina HiSeq2000 using paired-end 100 bp reads. The source study handled its data this way. SOAPnuke was used to process the raw data, throwing out any read that contained adapters or uncalled bases, had a mean Phred below 15, or lacked an exact constant-primer or identifier match. COPE v1.2.5 was used to merge high-quality paired reads, and clonotypes were defined as unique nucleotide sequences. MiTCR v1.1 was used to align clonotypes to the IMGT TRBV, TRBD and TRBJ reference segments. Only V-J combinations with frequency above 0.0001, covering 98% to 99.2% of repertoires, were analysed. The TCS score was defined as the ratio of F50 (clonal expansion) to E x V (chaos), calculated using BLOSUM62-based TCRdist between CDR3 peptides within each V-J. Welch's t-statistics and random forest reduced just over 500 V-J features to some 14, which were used in a naive Bayes classifier (R e1071). Using fastp at Q25 and MiXCR, TCRdb reprocessed the public reads and kept productive beta chains. Identical CDR3 proteins give one entry, which carries the most common genes and DNA. What appears here as the V and J calls and clone size reflects TCRdb's work, not the paper's. A total of hundreds of thousands of distinct CDR3 sequences appear in this sample, roughly 15% of them only once. The top ten clones comprise under 15% of the sample.

In its sample, this clonotype was seen many times. The clone's antigen remains unknown. The sample holds no much larger clone one base away, and base qualities are not on file. The chain employs TRBV11-2 and TRBJ1-5; the D gene is perhaps TRBD1, from 6 matching bases. The clonotype comes from a woman aged 50 to 60 with Graves' ophthalmopathy. The sample was blood. The DNA sequence reads TGTGCCAGCAGCTTATCAGGGGCCAATCAGCCCCAGCATTTT. Its translation is CASSLSGANQPQHF.